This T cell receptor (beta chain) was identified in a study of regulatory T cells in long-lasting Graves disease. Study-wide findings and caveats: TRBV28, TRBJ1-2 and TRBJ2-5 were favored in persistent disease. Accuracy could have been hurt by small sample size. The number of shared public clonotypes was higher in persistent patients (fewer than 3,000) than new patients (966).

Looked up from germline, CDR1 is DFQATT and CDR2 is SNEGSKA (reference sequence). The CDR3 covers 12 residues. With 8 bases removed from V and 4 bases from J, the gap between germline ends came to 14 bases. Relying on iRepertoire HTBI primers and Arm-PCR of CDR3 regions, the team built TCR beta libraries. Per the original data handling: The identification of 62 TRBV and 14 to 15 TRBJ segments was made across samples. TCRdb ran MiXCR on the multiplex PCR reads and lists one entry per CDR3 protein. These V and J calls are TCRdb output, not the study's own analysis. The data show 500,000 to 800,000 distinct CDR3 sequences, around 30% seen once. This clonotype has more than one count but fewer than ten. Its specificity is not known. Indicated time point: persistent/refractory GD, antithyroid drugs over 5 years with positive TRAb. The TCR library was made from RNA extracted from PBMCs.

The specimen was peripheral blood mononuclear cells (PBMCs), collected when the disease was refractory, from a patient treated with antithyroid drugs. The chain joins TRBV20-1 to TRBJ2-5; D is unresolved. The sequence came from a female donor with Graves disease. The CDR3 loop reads CSSWSKLETQYF. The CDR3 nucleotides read TGCAGTAGCTGGTCCAAGCTAGAGACCCAGTACTTC.